These 21 T cell receptor beta chains share one sample of origin, sequenced in a study of cytomegalovirus exposure and HLA in healthy donors. The PCR contained 60 Vbeta and 13 Jbeta primers. Here immunoSEQ multiplex PCR was the method, and the copy in TCRdb shows in-frame clones only, minus some. The sample lists 90,000 to 150,000 clones; around three quarters were seen once. The material sequenced was PBMCs. The origin of the receptors is a female donor in good health and CMV-seronegative.

The V and J genes are TRBV7-8 and TRBJ2-6; D is possibly TRBD2 (6 bases). Germline values: CDR1 SGHVS, CDR2 FQNEAQ. V gave up 3 bases and J gave up 0 bases, with 15 bases separating them. The CDR3 consists of 18 residues. The CDR3 coding sequence is TGTGCCAGCAGCTTCCCGGGACGGAGGGTCTCTGGGGCCAACGTCCTGACTTTC. As protein: CASSFPGRRVSGANVLTF.

The chain couples TRBV4-1 to TRBJ1-5; D unresolved. The CDR3 runs 14 residues. V lost 1 base and J 7 bases, leaving 11 bases between the germline ends. Germline V lookup: CDR1 MGHRA, CDR2 YSYEKL. CDR3 protein: CASSQGGGSQPQHF. The CDR3, as DNA: TGCGCCAGCAGCCAAGGAGGAGGTTCACAGCCCCAGCATTTT.

The chain carries TRBV10-2 and TRBJ1-6; 8 bases align to TRBD1. CDR1 and CDR2 (germline): WSHSY, SAAADI. V shed 8 bases and J 7 bases; nucleotides not matched to a gene: 1. This CDR3 region has 12 residues. The CDR3 is CASGQGNSPLHF. DNA of the CDR3: TGCGCCAGCGGACAGGGAAATTCACCCCTCCACTTT.

J is TRBJ1-1 and V is TRBV6-1; maybe TRBD1 (5 bases). Looked up from germline, CDR1 is MNHNS and CDR2 is SASEGT. Trimming removed 0 bases from V and 5 bases from J, with 10 bases in between. There are 14 residues in the CDR3. The CDR3, as DNA: TGTGCCAGCAGTGAAGCGGGACGGGGGACTGAAGCTTTCTTT. Encoded protein: CASSEAGRGTEAFF.

The rearrangement links TRBV6-4 to TRBJ1-1, with a tentative D call TRBD1 (5 bases). Germline CDR1 and CDR2: MRHNA and SNTAGT. The CDR3 has 13 residues. V shed 5 bases and J shed 5 bases, with 12 bases lying between them. CDR3 sequence: CASSRQGGTEAFF. In nucleotides, the CDR3 is TGTGCCAGCAGTAGGCAGGGTGGGACTGAAGCTTTCTTT.

The chain couples TRBV21-1 to TRBJ1-2; the table gives TRBD1 as D, unverified against the DNA. TRBV21-1 is a pseudogene segment. This CDR3 spans 18 amino acids. CDR3 amino acids: CASSKSSVGTGLDYGYTF. In DNA form, the CDR3 reads TGTGCCAGCAGCAAAAGTTCGGTCGGGACAGGGCTAGACTATGGCTACACCTTC.

This rearrangement joins TRBV19 to TRBJ2-1; D possibly corresponds to TRBD1 (5 bases). Germline CDR1 is LNHDA and CDR2 is SQIVND (reference sequence). The CDR3 runs 17 residues. The V and J ends lost 7 bases and 0 bases respectively, with 19 bases between them. CDR3 sequence reads: CASTRRGRASSYNEQFF. The CDR3 region has the DNA TGTGCCAGTACCAGAAGGGGCCGGGCGAGCTCCTACAATGAGCAGTTCTTC.

The V call is TRBV7-6, the J call TRBJ2-2, with TRBD2 matching 8 bases. The CDR3 covers 18 residues. Germline V CDR1 and CDR2: SGHVS, FNYEAQ. Losses at the gene ends were 0 bases for V and 0 bases for J; bases not matched to a gene: 6. Here the CDR3 reads CASSLARAGGPNTGELFF. CDR3 sequence (DNA): TGTGCCAGCAGCTTAGCGCGGGCGGGGGGCCCGAACACCGGGGAGCTGTTTTTT.

This chain uses TRBV25-1 with TRBJ1-3; possibly TRBD1 for D (5 bases). There are 14 residues in the CDR3. Between the trimmed V and J ends, which lost 6 bases and 2 bases, there was a span of 11 bases. From germline, CDR1 is MGHDK and CDR2 SYGVNS. The CDR3 loop is CASSMGGAGNTIYF. DNA for the CDR3: TGTGCCAGCAGCATGGGGGGGGCTGGAAACACCATATATTTT.

CDR3 region: CASSLAHTAYGYTF. The CDR3 region has the DNA TGTGCCAGCAGCTTAGCTCATACAGCCTATGGCTACACCTTC. The chain uses TRBV11-2 and TRBJ1-2; D remains ambiguous. V lost 1 base to trimming and J lost 4 bases, with 10 bases between them. Looked up from germline, CDR1 is SGHAT and CDR2 is FQNNGV. The CDR3 is 14 amino acids.

The rearrangement links TRBV7-8 to TRBJ1-1; D may be TRBD1 (6 bases). Between the trimmed V and J ends, which lost 7 bases and 7 bases, there was a span of 13 bases. CDR1 and CDR2 from the germline V gene are SGHVS and FQNEAQ. The CDR3 spans 12 residues. For the CDR3, the DNA is TGTGCCAGCACCGACAAGGGGGTTGAAGCTTTCTTT. This sequence encodes CASTDKGVEAFF. The complete variable domain, with remaining parts taken from reference TRBV7-8 and TRBJ1-1, reads GAGVSQSPRYKVAKRGQDVALRCDPISGHVSLFWYQQALGQGPEFLTYFQNEAQLDKSGLPSDRFFAERPEGSVSTLKIQRTQQEDSAVYLCASTDKGVEAFFGQGTRLTVV.

The table lists this clone with a count of one. The chain couples TRBV11-2 to TRBJ2-7; TRBD2 might be the D (5 bases). Trimming left V 4 bases short and J 3 bases short, with 16 bases between. Germline V gene data show CDR1 as SGHAT and CDR2 as FQNNGV. There are 15 residues in the CDR3. CDR3 protein: CASSSGLPPLYEQYF. DNA of the CDR3: TGTGCCAGCAGCTCCGGACTTCCTCCTCTCTACGAGCAGTACTTC.

The genes are TRBV2 and TRBJ2-1; 10 bases match TRBD1. This CDR3 is 17 amino acids long. CDR1 is SNHLY and CDR2 is FYNNEI in the germline V gene. J was trimmed by 0 bases and V by 7 bases; bases with no gene match: 9. The DNA for the CDR3 is TGTGCCAGCACCTATTCTAGGACAGGGGGCTCCTACAATGAGCAGTTCTTC. Protein sequence: CASTYSRTGGSYNEQFF.

This clone has a single count. This rearrangement joins TRBV10-3 to TRBJ2-7; D might be TRBD1 (5 bases). The CDR3 loop spans 14 amino acids. In germline, CDR1 is ENHRY, CDR2 SYGVKD. V lost 8 bases to trimming and J lost 2 bases, with 16 bases between them. CDR3 nucleotide sequence: TGTGCCATCGCCCAAGGGGATAGTACCTACGAGCAGTACTTC. Protein: CAIAQGDSTYEQYF.

The chain joins TRBV5-6 to TRBJ1-2; D ambiguous. The germline V and J ends were trimmed by 0 bases and 1 base, with 7 bases remaining between them. CDR1 and CDR2 from the germline V gene are SGHDT and YYEEEE. The CDR3 sequence is 14 residues long. The CDR3 protein is CASSLGQYNYGYTF. The CDR3 DNA sequence: TGTGCCAGCAGCTTGGGCCAGTATAACTATGGCTACACCTTC.

As concerns this clone: An end of the junction differs from the germline gene, which may be a read error. The CDR3 bases are TGTTCCAGCAGCCCTATCGGGAGTGGCCAGTACTTC. Protein sequence: CSSSPIGSGQYF. The genes are TRBV7-9 and TRBJ2-5; D possibly corresponds to TRBD2 (6 bases). The CDR3 extends over 12 amino acids. CDR1 is SEHNR, CDR2 FQNEAQ, per germline (reference sequence).

This clone has only one observation. This rearrangement joins TRBV6-4 to TRBJ1-1; D unclear. The germline CDR1 and CDR2 sequences are MRHNA and SNTAGT. CDR3 length: 13 residues. V dropped 7 bases and J dropped 0 bases, with 9 bases sitting between them. The chain's CDR3 is CASKQNMNTEAFF. CDR3 DNA: TGTGCCAGCAAACAGAACATGAACACTGAAGCTTTCTTT.

The V and J genes are TRBV27 and TRBJ2-7; a possible D gene is TRBD1 (5 bases). This CDR3 comprises 13 residues. Germline-derived CDR1 and CDR2 are MNHEY and SMNVEV (reference sequence). Trimming stripped 5 bases from V and 7 bases from J, with 15 bases between. CDR3 coding DNA: TGTGCCAGCAGTAGCGCCAGGGCAAGGGAGCAGTACTTC. Translation gives CASSSARAREQYF.

The V call is TRBV30, the J call TRBJ2-3; D possibly corresponds to TRBD2 (5 bases). This CDR3 has 17 amino acids. V was shortened by 3 bases and J by 5 bases, with 24 bases between the two germline ends. Germline assignment: CDR1 GTSNPN and CDR2 SVGIG (reference sequence). Written as DNA, the CDR3 is TGTGCCTGGAGGGAGGCCCCCCTCAGGAATAAAGGAGATACGCAGTATTTT. Amino acids: CAWREAPLRNKGDTQYF.

This clone was found once. The chain carries TRBV9 and TRBJ2-7, with a weak D call TRBD2 (6 bases). Germline V gene sequence: CDR1 SGDLS, CDR2 YYNGEE. Trimming removed 3 bases at V and 3 bases at J, with 16 bases between. The CDR3 loop spans 15 amino acids. This chain's CDR3 is CASSAAGTSDYEQYF. CDR3 in DNA: TGTGCCAGCAGCGCAGCCGGGACTTCAGACTACGAGCAGTACTTC. The full variable domain, its missing parts supplied by reference TRBV9 and TRBJ2-7, is DSGVTQTPKHLITATGQRVTLRCSPRSGDLSVYWYQQSLDQGLQFLIQYYNGEERAKGNILERFSAQQFPDLHSELNLSSLELGDSALYFCASSAAGTSDYEQYFGPGTRLTVT.

The gene calls are TRBV27 and TRBJ2-3; tentatively, D is TRBD2 (6 bases). Germline loops: CDR1 MNHEY, CDR2 SMNVEV (reference sequence). This CDR3 spans 15 amino acids. With 6 bases removed from V and 0 bases from J, the gap between germline ends came to 13 bases. The chain's CDR3 is CASRISGTSTDTQYF. CDR3 coding DNA: TGTGCCAGCAGGATTAGCGGTACTAGCACAGATACGCAGTATTTT.